Following are 4 T cell receptor beta chains from one sample sequenced in a study of CD8 T cells in Susac syndrome. RNA amounts of about 0.5 to 1 ug underwent reverse transcription with random hexamers. TCRdb reanalysed the immunoSEQ multiplex PCR reads using MiXCR and keeps one entry per CDR3 protein. Among 95,000 to 150,000 distinct CDR3 sequences, around 94% were seen once, and the ten largest hold around 0.087%. Sample: CD4+ T cells from PBMCs. These receptor sequences come from a human donor in good health.

This chain uses TRBV7-2 with TRBJ1-2; D gene uncertain. The V gene's germline CDR1 is SGHTA and CDR2 FQGNSA. Deletions cut 1 base from V and 4 bases from J, with 7 bases between. The CDR3 covers 13 residues. The CDR3 sequence: CASSLGSSYGYTF. In nucleotides, the CDR3 is TGTGCCAGCAGCTTAGGATCCAGCTATGGCTACACCTTC.

The chain joins TRBV10-2 to TRBJ1-2; no firm D call. Germline assignment: CDR1 WSHSY and CDR2 SAAADI. V lost 8 bases, J lost 2 bases, and 15 bases lay in between. The CDR3 length is 14 residues. CDR3 sequence: CASGMEGVNYGYTF. As DNA, the CDR3 is TGCGCCAGCGGGATGGAGGGCGTGAACTATGGCTACACCTTC.

V and J are TRBV5-1 and TRBJ2-1; 10 bases align to TRBD2. With V trimmed by 5 bases and J by 1 base, 6 bases remained unmatched. This CDR3 comprises 16 residues. Germline CDR1 reads SGHRS; CDR2 reads YFSETQ. The CDR3 coding sequence is TGCGCCAGCAGAGGGCTAGCGGGAGATTCCTACAATGAGCAGTTCTTC. This codes for CASRGLAGDSYNEQFF.

CDR3 sequence: CASSQRDGPGELFF. For the CDR3, the DNA is TGTGCCAGCAGCCAAAGGGATGGCCCCGGGGAGCTGTTTTTT. The rearrangement joins TRBV3-1 to TRBJ2-2; D unresolved. The CDR3 contains 14 residues. V shed 2 bases and J shed 6 bases, with 10 bases lying between them. The germline V gene encodes CDR1 LGHDT and CDR2 YNNKEL (reference sequence). Drawing the rest from reference TRBV3-1 and TRBJ2-2, the complete variable domain is DTAVSQTPKYLVTQMGNDKSIKCEQNLGHDTMYWYKQDSKKFLKIMFSYNNKELIINETVPNRFSPKSPDKAHLNLHINSLELGDSAVYFCASSQRDGPGELFFGEGSRLTVL.